This TCR beta chain stems from a study of shared clonotypes between healthy human individuals. A note on this clone: Its antigen is undetermined.

Each PCR replicate from the sorted subsets contained around 0.2 ug DNA, which is about 31,000 T cell genomes. Some clones are missing from TCRdb's copy, which holds only in-frame ones; the method was immunoSEQ multiplex PCR. The sample yields approximately 2.5 million clones, 80% to 95% seen once. Recent vaccinations or acute infections were absent in the healthy HIV-negative adult donors. From germline, CDR1 is MDHEN and CDR2 SYDVKM. V shed 10 bases and J 4 bases; nucleotides not matched to a gene: 8. The CDR3 loop spans 15 amino acids. Overall study results and limits: A generally larger estimated richness was seen in naive subsets than in memory subsets. Across a handful of donors, naive CD4 shared roughly 5%, naive CD8 more than 3%, memory CD4 approximately 2.5%, memory CD8 0.4% to 0.5%.

This receptor was identified in a man younger than 35 in good health. Some clones in this sample may be carry-over from other donors' samples. The chain joins TRBV28 to TRBJ2-2; 11 positions match TRBD2. Source material: naive CD4+ T cells from PBMCs. Described subset: CD45RA+ positively selected. The CDR3 spells CATSTSGTSTGELFF. The CDR3 DNA reads TGTGCCACCTCGACTAGCGGGACTTCCACCGGGGAGCTGTTTTTT.